The sequence of this T cell receptor (beta chain) was determined in a study of technical replicates of blood from four donors. Clones were sequenced by immunoSEQ multiplex PCR, and TCRdb holds only the in-frame ones, with some missing. This table has about 70,000 clones, around 91% appearing once. Germline CDR1 is KGHSH and CDR2 is LQKENI. The CDR3 is 16 amino acids. V was clipped by 2 bases and J by 3 bases; unmatched bases: 6. V is TRBV18 and J is TRBJ1-4; 7 bases align to TRBD1. This TCR was recovered from a human donor in good health. Sequencing was carried out using T cells isolated from PBMCs. The CDR3 nucleotides read TGTGCCAGCTCACCAACTGGACAGGCAGCTAATGAAAAACTGTTTTTT. Translation gives CASSPTGQAANEKLFF. The full variable domain, completed using reference TRBV18 and TRBJ1-4, is NAGVMQNPRHLVRRRGQEARLRCSPMKGHSHVYWYRQLPEEGLKFMVYLQKENIIDESGMPKERFSAEFPKEGPSILRIQQVVRGDSAAYFCASSPTGQAANEKLFFGSGTQLSVL.